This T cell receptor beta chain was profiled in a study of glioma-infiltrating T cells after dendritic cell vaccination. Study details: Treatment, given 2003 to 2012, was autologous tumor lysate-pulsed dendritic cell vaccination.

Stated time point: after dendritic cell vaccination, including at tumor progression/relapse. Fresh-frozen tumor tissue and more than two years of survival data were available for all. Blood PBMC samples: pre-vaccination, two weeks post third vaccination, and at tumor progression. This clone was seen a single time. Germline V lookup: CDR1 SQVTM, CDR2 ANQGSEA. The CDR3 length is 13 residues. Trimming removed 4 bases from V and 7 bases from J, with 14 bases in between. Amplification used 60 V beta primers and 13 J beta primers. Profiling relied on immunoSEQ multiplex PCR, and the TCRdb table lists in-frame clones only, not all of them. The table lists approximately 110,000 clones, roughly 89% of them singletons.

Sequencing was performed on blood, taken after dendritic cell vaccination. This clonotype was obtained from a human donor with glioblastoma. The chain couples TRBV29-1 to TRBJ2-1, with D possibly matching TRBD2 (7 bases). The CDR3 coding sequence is TGCAGCGTTGGTGGGGGGGCTTGGAATGAGCAGTTCTTC. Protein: CSVGGGAWNEQFF.